This T cell receptor (beta chain) is drawn from a study of cytomegalovirus exposure and HLA in healthy donors. At the level of the study: Early released data had about 85 million unique TCRs, all coming from HLA-typed donors. Of some 400 genotyped donors, roughly 81% grouped in the Caucasian-associated ancestry cluster.

There were likely unrecorded immune exposures, though donors were nominally healthy when sampled. Worth noting for this clone: The target antigen is unknown. Additional DNA sequences in this sample encode the identical CDR3.

The germline V gene encodes CDR1 KGHSH and CDR2 LQKENI. Deletions cut 0 bases from V and 6 bases from J, with 21 bases between. The CDR3 runs 17 residues. PCR was performed using 60 Vbeta and 13 Jbeta primers. This table comes from immunoSEQ multiplex PCR, and its TCRdb copy is limited to in-frame clones, with some not included. The sample contains approximately 150,000 clones, roughly 80% of which appear only once. The study, taken as a whole, reports: TCR beta V segments were, for the most part, productive about 87% or about 30% of the time in an earlier analysis.

This sequence was found in a woman aged 25 to 39 in good health and CMV-seronegative. Material: PBMCs. The J gene is TRBJ2-7, the V gene TRBV18; D is possibly TRBD2 (6 bases). The CDR3 here is CASSPPFAGTPGGEQYF. The CDR3 DNA is TGTGCCAGCTCACCACCGTTCGCAGGGACTCCCGGGGGCGAGCAGTACTTC.